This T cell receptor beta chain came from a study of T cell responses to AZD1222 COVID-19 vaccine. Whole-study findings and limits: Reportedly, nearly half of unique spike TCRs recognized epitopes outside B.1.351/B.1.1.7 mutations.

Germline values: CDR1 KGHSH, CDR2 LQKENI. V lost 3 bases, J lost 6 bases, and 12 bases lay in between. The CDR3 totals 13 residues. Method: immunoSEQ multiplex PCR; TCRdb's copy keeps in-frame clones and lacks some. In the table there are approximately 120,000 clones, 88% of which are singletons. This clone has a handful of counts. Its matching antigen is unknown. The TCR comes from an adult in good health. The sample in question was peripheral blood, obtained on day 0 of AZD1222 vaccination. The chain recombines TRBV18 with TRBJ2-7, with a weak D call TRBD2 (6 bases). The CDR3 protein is CASSPGLIVEQYF. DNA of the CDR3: TGTGCCAGCTCACCTGGACTAATCGTCGAGCAGTACTTC.